The clone carrying this T cell receptor beta chain was seen a handful of times. This CDR3 is built from 11 residues. Trimming pared 2 bases from V and 6 bases from J, leaving 5 bases between. Germline V gives CDR1 DFQATT, CDR2 SNEGSKA (reference sequence). This specimen belongs to a study of early T cells in non-severe SARS-CoV-2 infection. TCRdb recomputed calls from the 5' RACE reads with MiXCR, one row per CDR3 protein. The data show some 120,000 distinct CDR3 sequences, about 15% seen once. The sample taken for sequencing was whole blood. The clonotype was recovered from an adult who was a healthcare worker with PCR-confirmed SARS-CoV-2 infection or an uninfected control (not recorded which). The chain employs TRBV20-1 and TRBJ2-1, with no clear D. The CDR3 DNA reads as TGCAGTGCTAGATCTTCCAATGAGCAGTTCTTC. This codes for CSARSSNEQFF.